Shown below are 9 T cell receptor beta chains from a single sample sequenced in a study of PD-1 blockade in classical Hodgkin lymphoma. Profiling relied on immunoSEQ multiplex PCR, and the TCRdb table lists in-frame clones only, not all of them. The sample includes some 20,000 clones, approximately 88% of them seen just once. Time point defined: cycle 4 day 1 (C4D1), after five to seven weeks of nivolumab. With no exception, relapse followed autologous stem cell transplantation in all patients, and brentuximab vedotin exposure varied. After PBMCs were thawed, their CD8+ T cells were isolated by magnetic negative selection. The specimen comprised CD8+ T cells from blood, sampled before the fourth cycle of nivolumab. These receptors were taken from a human donor with classical Hodgkin lymphoma.

The rearrangement joins TRBV27 to TRBJ1-1; D unresolved. The CDR3 contains 13 residues. Germline CDR1 reads MNHEY; CDR2 reads SMNVEV (reference sequence). Trimming shortened V by 5 bases and J by 2 bases, and 9 bases separated the two germline ends. The CDR3 spells CASSTPTNTEAFF. CDR3 nucleotide sequence: TGTGCCAGCAGTACCCCCACTAACACTGAAGCTTTCTTT.

A few counts support this clone. The rearrangement joins TRBV14 to TRBJ1-2, with 10 bases matching TRBD1. The CDR3 totals 15 residues. The germline V gene has CDR1 SGHDN and CDR2 FVKESK. V gave up 3 bases and J gave up 4 bases; unmatched junction bases: 5. The DNA for the CDR3 is TGTGCCAGCAGCCATGAGGGACAGGGGATCTATGGCTACACCTTC. It yields the protein CASSHEGQGIYGYTF. Variable domain in full (rest from reference TRBV14 and TRBJ1-2): EAGVTQFPSHSVIEKGQTVTLRCDPISGHDNLYWYRRVMGKEIKFLLHFVKESKQDESGMPNNRFLAERTGGTYSTLKVQPAELEDSGVYFCASSHEGQGIYGYTFGSGTRLTVV.

The chain employs TRBV19 and TRBJ2-7; D unclear. The CDR3 has 16 amino acids. Germline values: CDR1 LNHDA, CDR2 SQIVND (reference sequence). With 1 base removed from V and 0 bases from J, the gap between germline ends came to 13 bases. CDR3 protein: CASSIGPPENSYEQYF. CDR3 bases: TGTGCCAGTAGTATAGGACCACCCGAAAACTCCTACGAGCAGTACTTC.

The chain has TRBV25-1 and TRBJ2-3; TRBD1 is a possible D gene (5 bases). The ends were cut back, 4 bases at V and 2 bases at J, with 10 bases in the middle. CDR1 and CDR2 (germline): MGHDK, SYGVNS. CDR3 length: 14 residues. The CDR3 protein is CASSGQWLTDTQYF. CDR3 bases: TGTGCCAGCAGTGGACAGTGGCTCACAGATACGCAGTATTTT.

This clone was observed a single time. The rearrangement uses TRBV28 and TRBJ2-7; D unclear. From germline, CDR1 is MDHEN and CDR2 SYDVKM. With 4 bases removed from V and 2 bases from J, the gap between germline ends came to 12 bases. The CDR3 is 14 residues long. The chain's CDR3 is CASSSSPPPYEQYF. CDR3 nucleotide sequence: TGTGCCAGCAGTTCCTCGCCCCCCCCCTACGAGCAGTACTTC.

The CDR3 nucleotides read TGTGCCAGTTGGGACGCCCGGAGGGACGAGCAGTACTTC. Translation gives CASWDARRDEQYF. The chain uses TRBV19 and TRBJ2-7; D is possibly TRBD2 (6 bases). CDR1 is LNHDA and CDR2 is SQIVND in the germline V gene (reference sequence). Trimming removed 8 bases from V and 5 bases from J, with 16 bases in between. The CDR3 spans 13 residues.

This sequence joins TRBV7-2 and TRBJ1-1; 8 bases match TRBD1. The CDR3 spans 14 residues. Germline CDR1 and CDR2: SGHTA and FQGNSA. V was clipped by 4 bases and J by 6 bases; unmatched bases: 7. For the CDR3, the DNA is TGTGCCAGCAGCTCAGGGGGCGGGAGCGCTGAAGCTTTCTTT. Translating gives CASSSGGGSAEAFF.

This chain connects TRBV6-1 to TRBJ2-5; D perhaps matches TRBD2 (6 bases). This CDR3 contains 15 residues. Trimming removed 4 bases from V and 5 bases from J, with 17 bases in between. CDR1 MNHNS and CDR2 SASEGT come from the germline V gene. CDR3: CASSGGEQGVETQYF. For the CDR3, the DNA is TGTGCCAGCAGTGGGGGGGAGCAGGGCGTGGAGACCCAGTACTTC.

V is TRBV6-5 and J is TRBJ2-7, with unresolved D. Looked up from germline, CDR1 is MNHEY and CDR2 is SVGAGI. V dropped 4 bases and J dropped 1 base, with 17 bases sitting between them. This CDR3 spans 16 amino acids. The CDR3 sequence: CASSSGRIPTSYEQYF. As DNA, the CDR3 is TGTGCCAGCAGTTCCGGACGGATCCCTACGTCCTACGAGCAGTACTTC.